This is a list of T cell receptor beta chains from one sample in a study of blood T cell repertoires in COVID-19. Clones were sequenced by immunoSEQ multiplex PCR, and TCRdb holds only the in-frame ones, with some missing. This table holds about 64,000 clones, 70% to 90% found once. The sample taken for sequencing was peripheral blood. These TCRs come from a man aged 40-49 years with acute or convalescent COVID-19. The CDR3 runs from the conserved cysteine through the conserved F or W. Each record gives: clone size, CDR3 length, D gene, V gene, J gene, CDR3 protein, CDR3 DNA. A D gene is named only where the DNA matches it firmly. Some rows mark clone size as missing; the rest say once, few, many or name a class of expanded clone.

>.|20|TRBD2|TRBV4-1|TRBJ2-1
CASSQDPRLAGGRRVNEQFF
TGCGCCAGCAGCCAAGATCCACGACTAGCGGGGGGGCGCCGTGTCAATGAGCAGTTCTTC
>.|13|.|TRBV5-1|TRBJ1-3
CASRSTTGNTIYF
TGCGCCAGCAGATCGACAACTGGAAACACCATATATTTT
>few|17|TRBD1|TRBV15|TRBJ1-5
CATTLGRDRGYSQPQHF
TGTGCCACCACCCTAGGCCGGGACAGGGGGTATAGTCAGCCCCAGCATTTT
>.|16|TRBD1|TRBV11-3|TRBJ1-3
CASSRPTGAVGNTIYF
TGTGCCAGCAGCCGACCGACAGGGGCGGTTGGAAACACCATATATTTT
>.|13|.|TRBV5-4|TRBJ1-6
CASSSGLGSPLHF
TGTGCCAGCAGCTCAGGGTTGGGTTCACCCCTCCACTTT
>.|14|.|TRBV9|TRBJ2-5
CASSVYESEETQYF
TGTGCCAGCAGCGTGTATGAGTCGGAGGAGACCCAGTACTTC
>.|14|.|TRBV5-4|TRBJ2-3
CASSLDATVDTQYF
TGTGCCAGCAGCTTGGATGCCACGGTGGATACGCAGTATTTT
>.|13|.|TRBV5-5|TRBJ1-2
CASSRRTEYGYTF
TGTGCCAGCAGCCGCAGGACTGAGTATGGCTACACCTTC
>once|13|.|TRBV7-6|TRBJ1-1
CASSSASGGEAFF
TGTGCCAGCAGCTCCGCCTCGGGGGGGGAAGCTTTCTTT
>.|15|.|TRBV3-1/TRBV3-2|TRBJ1-5
CASSQGGGLHEPQHF
TGTGCCAGCAGCCAAGGGGGGGGACTCCATGAGCCCCAGCATTTT
>.|14|.|TRBV3-1/TRBV3-2|TRBJ1-4
CASSPRVTNEKLFF
TGTGCCAGCAGCCCCAGGGTAACTAATGAAAAACTGTTTTTT
>.|17|TRBD1|TRBV29-1|TRBJ1-5
CSATTGQLIESNQPQHF
TGCAGCGCGACTACGGGACAGCTCATTGAAAGCAATCAGCCCCAGCATTTT
>.|14|TRBD2|TRBV29-1|TRBJ2-7
CSVEVAGGRDEQYF
TGCAGCGTTGAAGTGGCGGGGGGCAGGGACGAGCAGTACTTC
>once|15|TRBD1|TRBV18|TRBJ1-5
CASSQDRVGYQPQHF
TGTGCCAGCTCGCAAGACAGGGTGGGCTATCAGCCCCAGCATTTT
>once|15|TRBD1|TRBV12-5|TRBJ2-1
CASGPPGTAYNEQFF
TGTGCTAGTGGTCCCCCCGGGACAGCTTACAATGAGCAGTTCTTC
>.|14|.|TRBV6-5|TRBJ1-2
CASRAAGKEKGYTF
TGTGCCAGCAGGGCGGCGGGGAAGGAAAAAGGCTACACCTTC
>.|16|.|TRBV19|TRBJ2-5
CASSTPLPGVDETQYF
TGTGCCAGCAGTACCCCACTACCCGGGGTAGACGAGACCCAGTACTTC
>.|13|.|TRBV30|TRBJ2-1
CAWSAVDTGEQFF
TGTGCCTGGAGCGCCGTAGATACGGGTGAGCAGTTCTTC
>.|17|.|TRBV5-1|TRBJ2-2
CASSLAGGEFGTGELFF
TGCGCCAGCAGCTTGGCGGGGGGCGAGTTTGGGACCGGGGAGCTGTTTTTT
>.|13|.|TRBV19|TRBJ1-1
CASAGGAGTEAFF
TGTGCCTCCGCGGGGGGCGCGGGGACTGAAGCTTTCTTT
>.|14|.|TRBV7-9|TRBJ2-3
CASSLGSGTDTQYF
TGTGCCAGCAGCTTGGGGAGCGGCACAGATACGCAGTATTTT
>.|13|.|TRBV9|TRBJ1-1
CASSPVGGERAFF
TGTGCCAGCAGCCCGGTGGGAGGGGAGCGAGCTTTCTTT
>.|13|.|TRBV29-1|TRBJ1-3
CSGQLSSGNTIYF
TGCAGCGGACAGCTTTCCTCTGGAAACACCATATATTTT
>few|18|TRBD1|TRBV25-1|TRBJ2-2
CASSGRGGQPLNTGELFF
TGTGCCAGCAGTGGGCGAGGGGGACAGCCCCTGAACACCGGGGAGCTGTTTTTT
>.|14|.|TRBV29-1|TRBJ1-2
CSAQGVGQNYGYTF
TGCAGCGCCCAAGGGGTGGGCCAGAACTATGGCTACACCTTC
>.|15|.|TRBV2|TRBJ2-7
CASSDHGGSSYEQYF
TGTGCCAGCAGTGATCATGGGGGGAGCTCCTACGAGCAGTACTTC
>.|15|TRBD1|TRBV7-3|TRBJ2-5
CASSPSGQGVETQYF
TGTGCCAGCAGCCCCTCGGGACAGGGCGTAGAGACCCAGTACTTC
>.|18|TRBD1|TRBV18|TRBJ1-3
CASSPKVGQGKTGNTIYF
TGTGCCAGCTCACCAAAAGTGGGACAGGGGAAAACTGGAAACACCATATATTTT
>few|13|TRBD1|TRBV28|TRBJ1-2
CASRAGTVEGYTF
TGTGCCAGCAGAGCCGGGACAGTCGAGGGCTACACCTTC
>.|13|.|TRBV5-5|TRBJ2-7
CASSRQAAYEQYF
TGTGCCAGCAGCCGGCAGGCCGCCTACGAGCAGTACTTC
>.|15|TRBD1|TRBV29-1|TRBJ2-2
CSASRDRSFTGELFF
TGCAGCGCCTCCCGGGACAGGTCTTTCACCGGGGAGCTGTTTTTT
>.|14|TRBD1|TRBV4-2|TRBJ1-1
CASSQDRGNTEAFF
TGTGCCAGCAGCCAGGACAGGGGGAACACTGAAGCTTTCTTT
>once|17|TRBD1|TRBV4-1|TRBJ1-2
CASSQYAGGSAGYGYTF
TGCGCCAGCAGCCAATATGCAGGGGGTAGTGCGGGGTATGGCTACACCTTC
>once|16|TRBD1|TRBV7-8|TRBJ1-5
CASSLEGGQVHQPQHF
TGTGCCAGCAGCTTAGAAGGGGGACAGGTTCATCAGCCCCAGCATTTT
>.|14|.|TRBV7-2|TRBJ1-5
CASRAGAGDQPQHF
TGTGCCAGCAGGGCGGGGGCTGGTGATCAGCCCCAGCATTTT
>once|14|.|TRBV5-6|TRBJ1-4
CASSFGQHNEKLFF
TGTGCCAGCAGCTTCGGACAGCACAATGAAAAACTGTTTTTT
>.|15|TRBD2|TRBV7-8|TRBJ2-3
CASSGRTAGPDTQYF
TGTGCCAGCAGCGGGCGTACAGCGGGGCCAGATACGCAGTATTTT
>once|18|.|TRBV7-8|TRBJ1-4
CASSLIGHLRKTNEKLFF
TGTGCCAGCAGCTTAATTGGACACCTCCGGAAGACTAATGAAAAACTGTTTTTT
>.|16|.|TRBV5-1|TRBJ2-5
CASSLNPVSGEETQYF
TGCGCCAGCAGCTTGAACCCCGTTAGCGGAGAGGAGACCCAGTACTTC
>.|16|TRBD2|TRBV3-1/TRBV3-2|TRBJ2-3
CASSQNSGGVLDTQYF
TGTGCCAGCAGCCAAAATAGCGGGGGGGTCTTGGATACGCAGTATTTT
>few|15|.|TRBV6-5|TRBJ1-2
CASSYDAGADYGYTF
TGTGCCAGCAGTTATGATGCCGGAGCGGACTATGGCTACACCTTC
>once|13|TRBD1|TRBV12-3/TRBV12-4|TRBJ1-1
CASRGQGATEAFF
TGTGCCAGCAGGGGACAGGGGGCTACTGAAGCTTTCTTT
>.|15|TRBD1|TRBV5-1|TRBJ1-1
CASSLAGGAITEAFF
TGCGCCAGCAGCTTAGCAGGGGGCGCGATCACTGAAGCTTTCTTT
>.|18|TRBD2|TRBV9|TRBJ2-1
CASSVATSGGTSYNEQFF
TGTGCCAGCAGCGTAGCGACTAGCGGGGGGACGTCCTACAATGAGCAGTTCTTC
>.|16|.|TRBV6-5|TRBJ1-1
CASSYSFGQGRTEAFF
TGTGCCAGCAGTTATAGCTTCGGCCAGGGCAGAACTGAAGCTTTCTTT
>.|14|TRBD1|TRBV30|TRBJ2-7
CAWKQDRSSYEQYF
TGTGCCTGGAAGCAGGACAGGAGCTCCTACGAGCAGTACTTC
>few|20|TRBD1|TRBV29-1|TRBJ1-1
CSVVSMEVTGQGVVNTEAFF
TGCAGCGTTGTAAGTATGGAGGTTACGGGACAGGGGGTGGTGAACACTGAAGCTTTCTTT
>.|16|TRBD1|TRBV5-4|TRBJ2-5
CASSQITGTGAETQYF
TGTGCCAGCAGCCAAATTACCGGGACAGGGGCGGAGACCCAGTACTTC
>.|16|TRBD1|TRBV4-1|TRBJ1-2
CASSPQEGQGNYGYTF
TGCGCCAGCAGCCCCCAGGAGGGACAGGGGAACTATGGCTACACCTTC
>.|13|.|TRBV6-5|TRBJ1-1
CASRGGREAEAFF
TGTGCCAGCAGGGGAGGGAGGGAGGCTGAAGCTTTCTTT
>.|13|.|TRBV12-3/TRBV12-4|TRBJ2-7
CASSFREAYEQYF
TGTGCCAGCAGTTTCAGGGAGGCCTACGAGCAGTACTTC
>.|13|TRBD1|TRBV28|TRBJ2-1
CASNLQGQNEQFF
TGTGCCAGCAACTTACAGGGACAGAATGAGCAGTTCTTC
>.|16|.|TRBV7-2|TRBJ1-3
CASSLERSFSGNTIYF
TGTGCCAGCAGCTTAGAGCGATCGTTCTCTGGAAACACCATATATTTT
>.|16|TRBD1|TRBV12-5|TRBJ2-2
CASGLTGGWGTGELFF
TGTGCTAGTGGTTTGACAGGGGGCTGGGGCACCGGGGAGCTGTTTTTT
>.|14|TRBD1|TRBV10-1|TRBJ1-3
CASDRGASGNTIYF
TGCGCCAGTGACAGGGGCGCCTCTGGAAACACCATATATTTT
>few|18|.|TRBV3-1/TRBV3-2|TRBJ1-4
CASSQRQGRYRANEKLFF
TGTGCCAGCAGCCAACGCCAGGGGCGATACAGGGCTAATGAAAAACTGTTTTTT